Listed here is a single TCR beta chain. No antigen is known for it. The J segment lost 6 bases and the V segment lost 1 base, leaving 3 bases of the junction unmatched. Looked up from germline, CDR1 is WSHSY and CDR2 is SAAADI. The CDR3 is 13 residues long. These data originate in a study of lymphopenia after photon versus proton radiotherapy. The table came from immunoSEQ multiplex PCR; TCRdb's copy has only in-frame clones and leaves some out. The sample shows approximately 150,000 clones, around nine tenths of them seen only once. Findings and limits, study-wide: Post-nadir TCR diversity decline inversely tracked overall survival among those who died.

Sequenced here: peripheral blood, sampled from a patient treated with photon-based radiotherapy. The TCR comes from a man in his forties or fifties with gastric cancer. V is TRBV10-2 and J is TRBJ2-7, with 7 bases fitting TRBD2. In DNA form, the CDR3 reads TGCGCCAGCAGTGAGTTACTAGCGTTCGAGCAGTACTTC. It specifies CASSELLAFEQYF.